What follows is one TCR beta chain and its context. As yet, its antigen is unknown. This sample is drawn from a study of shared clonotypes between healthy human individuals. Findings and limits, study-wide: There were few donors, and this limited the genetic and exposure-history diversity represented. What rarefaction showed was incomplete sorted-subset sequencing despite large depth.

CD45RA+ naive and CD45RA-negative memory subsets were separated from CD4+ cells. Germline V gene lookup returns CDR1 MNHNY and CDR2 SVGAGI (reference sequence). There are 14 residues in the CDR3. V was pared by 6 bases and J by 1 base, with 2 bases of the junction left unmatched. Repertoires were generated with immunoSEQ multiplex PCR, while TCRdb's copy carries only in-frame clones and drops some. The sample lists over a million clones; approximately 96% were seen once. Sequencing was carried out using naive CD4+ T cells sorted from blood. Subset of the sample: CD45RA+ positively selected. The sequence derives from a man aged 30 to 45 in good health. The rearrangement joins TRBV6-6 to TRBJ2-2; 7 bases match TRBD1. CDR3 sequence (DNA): TGTGCCAGCAGAAGACAGGGGAACACCGGGGAGCTGTTTTTT. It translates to CASRRQGNTGELFF.